This TCR beta chain was retrieved from a study of control samples from healthy donors and cancer patients. Trimming pared 4 bases from V and 0 bases from J, leaving 10 bases between. Germline V lookup: CDR1 LGHNA, CDR2 YNFKEQ. This CDR3 is 14 amino acids long. Generated by immunoSEQ multiplex PCR, the TCRdb table keeps only in-frame clones and is missing some. The top ten hold about 1.4% of the sample, which has about 180,000 clones, more than 90% seen once. The sequencing input was blood. The chain links TRBV4-2 to TRBJ2-7; D might be TRBD2 (5 bases). The clonotype originates from a man aged 30 to 45 in good health. The DNA of the CDR3 is TGTGCCAGCAGCCCAGTAGAGGGCTCCTACGAGCAGTACTTC. Translation gives CASSPVEGSYEQYF.